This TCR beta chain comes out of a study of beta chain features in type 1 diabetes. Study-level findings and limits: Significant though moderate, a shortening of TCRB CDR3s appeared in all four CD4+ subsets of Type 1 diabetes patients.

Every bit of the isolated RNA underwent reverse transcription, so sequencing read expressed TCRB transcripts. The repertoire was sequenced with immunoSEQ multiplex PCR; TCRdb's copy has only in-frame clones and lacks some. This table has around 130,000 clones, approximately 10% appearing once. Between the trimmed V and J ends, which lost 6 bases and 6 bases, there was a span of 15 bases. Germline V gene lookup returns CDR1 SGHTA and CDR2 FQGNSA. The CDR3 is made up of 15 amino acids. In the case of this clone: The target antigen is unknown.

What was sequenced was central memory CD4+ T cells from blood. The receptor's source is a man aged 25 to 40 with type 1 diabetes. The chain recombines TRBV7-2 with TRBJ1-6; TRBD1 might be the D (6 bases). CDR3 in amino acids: CASRGGGRPNSPLHF. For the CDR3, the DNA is TGTGCCAGCAGGGGCGGGGGGCGGCCTAATTCACCCCTCCACTTT. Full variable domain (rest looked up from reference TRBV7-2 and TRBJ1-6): GAGVSQSPSNKVTEKGKDVELRCDPISGHTALYWYRQSLGQGLEFLIYFQGNSAPDKSGLPSDRFSAERTGGSVSTLTIQRTQQEDSAVYLCASRGGGRPNSPLHFGNGTRLTVT.